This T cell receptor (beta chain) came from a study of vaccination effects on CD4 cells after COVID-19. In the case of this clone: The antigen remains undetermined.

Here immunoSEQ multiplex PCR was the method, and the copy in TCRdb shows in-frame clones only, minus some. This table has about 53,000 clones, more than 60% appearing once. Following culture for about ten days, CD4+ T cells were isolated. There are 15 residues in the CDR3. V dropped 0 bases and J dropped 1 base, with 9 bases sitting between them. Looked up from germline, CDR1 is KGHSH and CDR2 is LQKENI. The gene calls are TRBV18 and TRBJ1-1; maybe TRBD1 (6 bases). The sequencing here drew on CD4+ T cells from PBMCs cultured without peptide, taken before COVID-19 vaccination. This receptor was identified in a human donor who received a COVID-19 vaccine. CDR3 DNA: TGTGCCAGCTCACCACCGGGAGGGGGGAACACTGAAGCTTTCTTT. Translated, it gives CASSPPGGGNTEAFF.